These T cell receptor beta chains were read from a single sample in a study of blood T cell repertoires in COVID-19. Profiling relied on immunoSEQ multiplex PCR, and the TCRdb table lists in-frame clones only, not all of them. In the table there are around 150,000 clones, approximately 82% of which are singletons. Specimen: peripheral blood. The source of these receptors is a woman in her forties or fifties in a cohort sampled during active or convalescent COVID-19. Each CDR3 is given with its conserved first and last residue. The D gene is left open where the match is weak. The size of a clone is reported for some rows only, either as once, few or many, or as a class for expanded clones.

>.|14|TRBJ2-7|few|TRBV5-1
CASSLEGDSYEQYF
TGCGCCAGCAGCTTGGAGGGGGACTCCTACGAGCAGTACTTC
>.|9|TRBJ2-7|.|TRBV5-4
CASSEAQYF
TGTGCCAGCTCAGAGGCACAGTACTTC
>.|14|TRBJ2-7|once|TRBV7-2
CASSLRDRTYEQYF
TGTGCCAGCAGCTTGCGGGACAGAACCTACGAGCAGTACTTC
>TRBD1|19|TRBJ1-1|once|TRBV5-1
CASRSRPTGGNLGGTEAFF
TGCGCCAGCAGATCCCGACCGACAGGGGGTAATCTGGGAGGAACTGAAGCTTTCTTT
>.|15|TRBJ2-5|.|TRBV30
CASAPGRTNQETQYF
TGTGCCTCAGCGCCGGGCAGGACTAACCAAGAGACCCAGTACTTC
>.|13|TRBJ2-1|.|TRBV19
CASTDRGYNEQFF
TGTGCCAGTACCGATCGGGGCTACAATGAGCAGTTCTTC
>.|14|TRBJ1-1|.|TRBV23-1
CASSTQYRKAEAFF
TGCGCCAGCAGTACACAGTACCGGAAGGCTGAAGCTTTCTTT
>TRBD2|14|TRBJ2-5|.|TRBV6-6
CASGKGTSLETQYF
TGTGCCAGCGGTAAAGGGACTAGCCTGGAGACCCAGTACTTC
>.|12|TRBJ2-2|.|TRBV24-1
CATSQDTGELFF
TGTGCCACCAGTCAGGATACCGGGGAGCTGTTTTTT
>TRBD1|14|TRBJ1-2|.|TRBV9
CASSVGTGNYGYTF
TGTGCCAGCAGCGTAGGGACAGGAAACTATGGCTACACCTTC
>.|10|TRBJ2-5|.|TRBV20-1
CSAVQETQYF
TGCAGTGCCGTCCAAGAGACCCAGTACTTC
>TRBD1|13|TRBJ2-7|.|TRBV12-3/TRBV12-4
CASREQGAYEQYF
TGTGCCAGCAGGGAACAGGGGGCGTACGAGCAGTACTTC
>TRBD2|16|TRBJ2-7|.|TRBV6-1
CASSGSGGQNSYEQYF
TGTGCCAGCAGTGGAAGCGGGGGGCAGAACTCCTACGAGCAGTACTTC
>.|13|TRBJ2-5|.|TRBV12-3/TRBV12-4
CASSRSGPVAQYF
TGTGCCAGCAGTAGGAGCGGGCCGGTGGCCCAGTACTTC
>.|14|TRBJ1-5|.|TRBV28
CASSLPVENQPQHF
TGTGCCAGCAGTTTACCGGTCGAGAATCAGCCCCAGCATTTT
>TRBD1|15|TRBJ2-2|.|TRBV5-1
CASSLETGGTGELFF
TGCGCCAGCAGCTTGGAGACAGGGGGCACCGGGGAGCTGTTTTTT
>.|15|TRBJ2-7|.|TRBV3-1/TRBV3-2
CASSGRRVSSYEQYF
TGTGCCAGCAGTGGCCGCAGGGTGAGCTCCTACGAGCAGTACTTC
>.|14|TRBJ1-3|.|TRBV6-6
CASSLTRWGNTIYF
TGTGCCAGCAGTTTAACGAGATGGGGAAACACCATATATTTT
>.|17|TRBJ2-3|.|TRBV5-8
CASSLGARPRGTDTQYF
TGTGCCAGCAGCTTGGGGGCCCGACCAAGGGGTACAGATACGCAGTATTTT
>.|15|TRBJ1-2|.|TRBV5-1
CASSLEGGRNYGYTF
TGCGCCAGCAGCTTGGAAGGGGGACGGAACTATGGCTACACCTTC
>.|14|TRBJ2-3|.|TRBV7-9
CASSLRQSTDTQYF
TGTGCCAGCAGCCTAAGACAGAGCACAGATACGCAGTATTTT
>TRBD1|16|TRBJ1-5|.|TRBV5-6
CASSRWTGYRNQPQHF
TGTGCCAGCAGCCGCTGGACAGGGTATCGCAATCAGCCCCAGCATTTT
>TRBD1|15|TRBJ1-2|.|TRBV18
CASSQGQGKERGYTF
TGTGCCAGCTCACAGGGACAGGGTAAAGAACGTGGCTACACCTTC
>.|16|TRBJ1-1|.|TRBV18
CASSPNRPGTNTEAFF
TGTGCCAGCTCACCTAATCGGCCGGGTACGAACACTGAAGCTTTCTTT
>.|13|TRBJ2-3|few|TRBV12-3/TRBV12-4
CASSDRNTDTQYF
TGTGCCAGCAGTGACAGAAACACAGATACGCAGTATTTT
>.|13|TRBJ1-2|.|TRBV19
CASTTERGRGYTF
TGTGCCAGTACCACGGAAAGGGGCAGGGGCTACACCTTC
>.|14|TRBJ2-7|.|TRBV15
CATSRDRSSYEQYF
TGTGCCACCAGCAGAGATCGCAGCTCCTACGAGCAGTACTTC
>TRBD1|14|TRBJ1-1|.|TRBV6-6
CASSPRTGRTEAFF
TGTGCCAGCAGTCCGAGGACAGGACGGACTGAAGCTTTCTTT
>TRBD1|16|TRBJ1-2|.|TRBV6-6
CASSNRDRGIQGGYTF
TGTGCCAGCAGTAACCGGGACAGGGGTATTCAGGGTGGCTACACCTTC
>.|12|TRBJ2-7|.|TRBV7-9
CASSVTRGEQYF
TGTGCCAGCAGCGTTACCCGCGGCGAGCAGTACTTC
>.|14|TRBJ1-1|.|TRBV6-5
CASRDGQIYSEAFF
TGTGCCAGCAGAGACGGACAGATTTATTCTGAAGCTTTCTTT
>.|12|TRBJ2-3|.|TRBV7-2
CASSSSSDTQYF
TGTGCCAGCAGCTCGTCGTCGGATACGCAGTATTTT
>.|13|TRBJ2-5|.|TRBV12-3/TRBV12-4
CASSQGNQETQYF
TGTGCCAGCAGCCAGGGTAACCAAGAGACCCAGTACTTC
>TRBD1|13|TRBJ2-7|.|TRBV5-4
CASSPDRVHEQYF
TGTGCCAGCAGCCCCGACAGGGTCCACGAGCAGTACTTC
>TRBD2|15|TRBJ2-7|few|TRBV15
CATSRIGRGAYEQYF
TGTGCCACCAGCAGAATCGGGAGGGGTGCCTACGAGCAGTACTTC
>TRBD1|15|TRBJ1-2|.|TRBV28
CASSSPTGGDYGYTF
TGTGCCAGCAGTTCACCGACAGGGGGCGACTATGGCTACACCTTC
>.|15|TRBJ1-4|.|TRBV21-1
CASSRPPGTNEKLFF
TGTGCCAGCAGCAGGCCCCCAGGGACTAATGAAAAACTGTTTTTT
>TRBD2|16|TRBJ2-1|.|TRBV20-1
CSASLAGGRGYNEQFF
TGCAGTGCTAGTTTAGCGGGGGGGCGCGGATACAATGAGCAGTTCTTC
>.|12|TRBJ2-1|.|TRBV18
CASSRNRNEQFF
TGTGCCAGCTCTCGGAACAGGAATGAGCAGTTCTTC
>.|13|TRBJ1-5|few|TRBV19
CASSTQGHQPQHF
TGTGCCAGTAGTACCCAGGGCCATCAGCCCCAGCATTTT
>.|11|TRBJ2-7|few|TRBV5-1
CASSSAYEQYF
TGCGCCAGCAGCTCAGCCTACGAGCAGTACTTC
>.|16|TRBJ1-5|.|TRBV24-1
CATSDAAGGTNQPQHF
TGTGCCACCAGTGATGCAGCCGGGGGGACTAATCAGCCCCAGCATTTT
>TRBD1|15|TRBJ1-1|.|TRBV6-5
CASSPRAGGYTEAFF
TGTGCCAGCAGCCCCCGGGCAGGGGGTTACACTGAAGCTTTCTTT
>.|14|TRBJ1-3|.|TRBV24-1
CATNRVLGGNTIYF
TGTGCCACAAACAGGGTTTTAGGAGGAAACACCATATATTTT
>TRBD1|16|TRBJ1-1|.|TRBV7-8
CASSLSNGQANTEAFF
TGTGCCAGCAGCCTCTCGAACGGACAGGCGAACACTGAAGCTTTCTTT
>TRBD1|16|TRBJ1-1|once|TRBV2
CASGGDRRYALTEAFF
TGTGCCAGCGGCGGGGACAGGAGGTATGCCTTGACTGAAGCTTTCTTT
>.|15|TRBJ2-1|.|TRBV18
CASSPQQRTYNEQFF
TGTGCCAGCTCACCACAGCAGCGAACTTACAATGAGCAGTTCTTC
>TRBD2|16|TRBJ2-1|.|TRBV7-2
CASSLVAGAPYNEQFF
TGTGCCAGCAGCTTAGTAGCGGGGGCCCCCTACAATGAGCAGTTCTTC
>TRBD2|14|TRBJ2-5|.|TRBV7-3
CASSLTGGVGTQYF
TGTGCCAGCAGCTTAACGGGGGGGGTGGGAACCCAGTACTTC
>.|15|TRBJ1-3|once|TRBV6-5
CASTGSYYSGNTIYF
TGTGCCAGCACCGGTTCTTATTACTCTGGAAACACCATATATTTT
>TRBD1|17|TRBJ1-3|.|TRBV19
CASSNLQGGLTGNTIYF
TGTGCCAGTAGTAACCTTCAGGGGGGATTAACTGGAAACACCATATATTTT
>TRBD2|16|TRBJ2-5|.|TRBV4-3
CASSQQRGPYQETQYF
TGCGCCAGCAGCCAACAGCGGGGCCCGTACCAAGAGACCCAGTACTTC
>.|14|TRBJ1-4|.|TRBV19
CASSMRVAEEKLFF
TGTGCCAGTAGTATGCGGGTTGCGGAAGAAAAACTGTTTTTT
>TRBD2|16|TRBJ2-3|.|TRBV6-5
CASSYSGGMQADTQYF
TGTGCCAGCAGTTACTCGGGGGGGATGCAGGCAGATACGCAGTATTTT
>.|15|TRBJ2-5|.|TRBV5-1
CASSLDSRDSETQYF
TGCGCCAGCAGCTTGGACAGTCGGGACTCCGAGACCCAGTACTTC
>.|13|TRBJ2-4|.|TRBV7-2
CASSPQWAGIQYF
TGTGCCAGCAGCCCCCAGTGGGCAGGCATTCAGTACTTC
>.|13|TRBJ1-4|.|TRBV2
CASRADYNEKLFF
TGTGCCTCAAGGGCCGACTATAATGAAAAACTGTTTTTT
>TRBD1|15|TRBJ1-2|once|TRBV5-1
CASSLGTQGVDGYTF
TGCGCCAGCAGCTTGGGAACACAGGGGGTCGATGGCTACACCTTC
>TRBD1|17|TRBJ1-6|once|TRBV4-1
CASSQDGGTGYNSPLHF
TGCGCCAGCAGCCAAGACGGAGGGACAGGGTACAATTCACCCCTCCACTTT